This entry describes one TCR beta chain. The data derive from a study of blood T cell repertoires in COVID-19. Clones were read by immunoSEQ multiplex PCR, and TCRdb kept only the in-frame ones, dropping some. The sample records 45,000 to 55,000 clones, more than 75% being singletons. Germline CDR1 and CDR2: SGHTS and YDEGEE. The length of the CDR3 is 16 residues. Trimming removed 6 bases from V and 5 bases from J, with 21 bases in between. This receptor was obtained from a woman older than 75 with acute or convalescent COVID-19. The source material was peripheral blood. The gene calls are TRBV5-8 and TRBJ2-1; possibly TRBD2 for D (6 bases). The CDR3 is CASIKEGGRGNNEQFF. The CDR3 DNA reads TGTGCCAGCATCAAAGAGGGAGGTAGGGGAAACAATGAGCAGTTCTTC.